This T cell receptor (beta chain) was sequenced for a study of blood T cell repertoires in COVID-19. Across the whole study: Samples taken during acute and convalescent COVID-19 were collected in the United States, Italy and Spain.

Seattle participants joined during active infection and were tracked over time. The CDR3 has 12 residues. Germline V gene lookup returns CDR1 SGHNT and CDR2 YYREEE (reference sequence). V gave up 2 bases and J gave up 8 bases, with 10 bases separating them. Profiling relied on immunoSEQ multiplex PCR, and the TCRdb table lists in-frame clones only, not all of them. The data show about 130,000 clones, approximately 90% seen once. The source material was peripheral blood. This sequence was found in a man aged 55 to 69 with COVID-19, enrolled during active disease. The chain links TRBV5-4 to TRBJ1-2; D is possibly TRBD1 (6 bases). The CDR3 spells CASSFYREGYTF. The CDR3 nucleotides are TGTGCCAGCAGCTTTTACAGGGAAGGCTACACCTTC.